This T cell receptor (beta chain) was found in a study of blood T cell repertoires in COVID-19. About the research overall: COVID-19 samples, acute and convalescent, were from the United States, Italy and Spain. In each case, the material was cDNA or gDNA derived from T cells, B-cell-depleted T cells, or PBMCs.

The repertoire was sequenced with immunoSEQ multiplex PCR; TCRdb's copy has only in-frame clones and lacks some. This sample has about 51,000 clones, with approximately 85% found just once. CDR1 MNHNY and CDR2 SVGAGI come from the germline V gene (reference sequence). The CDR3 length is 15 residues. V dropped 6 bases and J dropped 7; count of bases not matched to a gene: 10. This clonotype originated in a human donor with acute or convalescent COVID-19. The donor label of this sample is uncertain. The V gene is TRBV6-6, the J gene TRBJ1-4; the match to TRBD1 covers 8 bases. Sequenced sample: peripheral blood. CDR3 in DNA: TGTGCCAGCAGGGGCGCGACAGGGGTATCTGAAAAACTGTTTTTT. Translating gives CASRGATGVSEKLFF.